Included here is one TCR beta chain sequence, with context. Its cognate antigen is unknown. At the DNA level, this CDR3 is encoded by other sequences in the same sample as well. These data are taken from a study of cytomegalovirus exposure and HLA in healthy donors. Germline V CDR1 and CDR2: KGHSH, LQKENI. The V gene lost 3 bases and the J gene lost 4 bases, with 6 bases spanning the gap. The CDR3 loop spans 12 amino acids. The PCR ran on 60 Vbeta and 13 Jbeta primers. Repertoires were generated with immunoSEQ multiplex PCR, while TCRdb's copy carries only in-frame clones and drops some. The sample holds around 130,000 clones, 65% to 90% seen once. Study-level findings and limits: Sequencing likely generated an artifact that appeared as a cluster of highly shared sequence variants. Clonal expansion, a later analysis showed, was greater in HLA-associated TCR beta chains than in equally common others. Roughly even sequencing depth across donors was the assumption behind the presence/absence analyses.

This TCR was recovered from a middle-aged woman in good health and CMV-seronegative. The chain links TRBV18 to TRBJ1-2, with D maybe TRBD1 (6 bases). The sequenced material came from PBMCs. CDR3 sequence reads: CASSPDSYGYTF. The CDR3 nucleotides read TGTGCCAGCTCACCGGACAGCTATGGCTACACCTTC.